Presented here are 24 T cell receptor beta chains from one specimen sequenced in a study of T cell responses to AZD1222 COVID-19 vaccine. Sequenced by immunoSEQ multiplex PCR; TCRdb stores in-frame clones only, minus some. The table lists some 160,000 clones, just under 95% of them singletons. The sample was peripheral blood, taken on day 0 of AZD1222 vaccination. These TCRs come from an adult in good health.

This clone was counted once. The chain joins TRBV5-4 to TRBJ1-2, with D unresolved. The germline V and J ends were trimmed by 3 bases and 2 bases, with 11 bases remaining between them. Germline V gives CDR1 SGHNT, CDR2 YYREEE (reference sequence). The CDR3 runs 14 residues. The CDR3 nucleotides read TGTGCCAGCAGCTCACCGAGGTACAACTATGGCTACACCTTC. Translating gives CASSSPRYNYGYTF.

The chain links TRBV6-5 to TRBJ1-2; D perhaps matches TRBD1 (5 bases). Trimming removed 0 bases from V and 4 bases from J, with 6 bases in between. CDR1 and CDR2 (germline): MNHEY, SVGAGI. The CDR3 contains 13 residues. This CDR3 reads CASSYSQGYGYTF. In nucleotides, the CDR3 is TGTGCCAGCAGTTACTCGCAGGGCTATGGCTACACCTTC.

The chain uses TRBV5-1 and TRBJ1-4; 7 bases are a match to TRBD1. CDR1 and CDR2 (germline): SGHRS, YFSETQ. CDR3 length: 16 residues. With 0 bases clipped from V and 5 bases from J, the junction kept 7 bases outside the gene matches. The CDR3 sequence: CASSLGGTAKNEKLFF. The DNA of the CDR3 is TGCGCCAGCAGCTTGGGCGGGACAGCGAAGAATGAAAAACTGTTTTTT.

This clone was seen a few times. The rearrangement uses TRBV21-1 and TRBJ2-5. TRBV21-1 is classified as a pseudogene. The CDR3 spans 12 residues. This chain's CDR3 is CASSKSPETQYF. The CDR3 DNA sequence: TGTGCCAGCAGCAAATCCCCCGAGACCCAGTACTTC.

The chain recombines TRBV7-8 with TRBJ2-3; D might be TRBD2 (6 bases). CDR3 length equals 17 residues. Germline CDR1 and CDR2: SGHVS and FQNEAQ. V lost 2 bases and J lost 1, with 16 bases in between. CDR3 nucleotide sequence: TGTGCCAGCAGCTTAAGGAGAGGGCGGGGAGGCACAGATACGCAGTATTTT. Its protein product is CASSLRRGRGGTDTQYF.

The chain carries TRBV6-6 and TRBJ1-1; TRBD1 aligns across 7 bases. V was pared by 4 bases and J by 4 bases, with 9 bases of the junction left unmatched. From germline, CDR1 is MNHNY and CDR2 SVGAGI (reference sequence). This CDR3 has 15 residues. For the CDR3, the DNA is TGTGCCAGCAGTTCCGACAGGGTTATCATCACTGAAGCTTTCTTT. Protein: CASSSDRVIITEAFF.

J is TRBJ2-7 and V is TRBV30; 8 bases align to TRBD1. The J segment lost 6 bases and the V segment lost 5 bases, leaving 6 bases of the junction unmatched. Germline V gives CDR1 GTSNPN, CDR2 SVGIG (reference sequence). This CDR3 has 12 residues. The CDR3 sequence: CAWGQGSGEQYF. The CDR3 DNA is TGTGCCTGGGGACAGGGCTCAGGCGAGCAGTACTTC.

J is TRBJ2-2 and V is TRBV4-3; D is undetermined. V was cut by 0 bases and J by 6 bases, with 8 bases left in between. CDR3 size: 14 residues. CDR1 and CDR2 (germline): LGHNA, YSLEER. The DNA for the CDR3 is TGCGCCAGCAGCCAAGATCCGGCCGCCGGGGAGCTGTTTTTT. It yields the protein CASSQDPAAGELFF.

The genes are TRBV28 and TRBJ1-5; 8 bases are a match to TRBD1. The germline V gene has CDR1 MDHEN and CDR2 SYDVKM. V lost 6 bases, J lost 5 bases, and 6 bases stayed unmatched. The CDR3 has 14 amino acids. The CDR3 spells CASRPGQGDQPQHF. In nucleotides, the CDR3 is TGTGCCAGCAGACCCGGACAGGGTGATCAGCCCCAGCATTTT.

The chain links TRBV27 to TRBJ1-1; TRBD1 aligns across 10 bases. J gave up 7 bases and V 3 bases, and 2 bases lay outside the gene matches. This CDR3 comprises 13 residues. Germline CDR1 is MNHEY and CDR2 is SMNVEV (reference sequence). This CDR3 reads CASSLGQGSEAFF. DNA for the CDR3: TGTGCCAGCAGTTTGGGACAGGGGAGTGAAGCTTTCTTT.

This CDR3 is CAITRQVWSGTEAFF. The CDR3, as DNA: TGTGCCATCACCCGACAAGTTTGGAGTGGCACTGAAGCTTTCTTT. This rearrangement joins TRBV10-3 to TRBJ1-1; D is unresolved. Trimming removed 7 bases at V and 4 bases at J, with 19 bases between. This CDR3 comprises 15 residues. Germline values: CDR1 ENHRY, CDR2 SYGVKD.

The CDR3 sequence is CASSLVGETEAFF. The CDR3 region has the DNA TGTGCCAGCAGCTTAGTGGGGGAAACTGAAGCTTTCTTT. V and J are TRBV7-9 and TRBJ1-1; a weak D match, TRBD1 (5 bases). V lost 1 base to trimming and J lost 5 bases, with 8 bases between them. Germline lookup yields CDR1 SEHNR and CDR2 FQNEAQ (reference sequence). This CDR3 is built from 13 residues.

This chain connects TRBV11-2 to TRBJ1-2; no clear D gene. Germline assignment: CDR1 SGHAT and CDR2 FQNNGV. V shed 5 bases and J shed 0 bases, with 13 bases lying between them. This CDR3 has 15 residues. The CDR3 here is CASSPGREANYGYTF. Written as DNA, the CDR3 is TGTGCCAGCAGCCCTGGAAGAGAAGCTAACTATGGCTACACCTTC.

This clone was observed a single time. J is TRBJ1-1 and V is TRBV10-3; D is ambiguous. V shed 6 bases and J shed 1 base, with 12 bases lying between them. Germline CDR1 reads ENHRY; CDR2 reads SYGVKD. CDR3 size: 14 residues. DNA for the CDR3: TGTGCCATCAGCGGCGTCCTAGGGAACACTGAAGCTTTCTTT. This encodes CAISGVLGNTEAFF.

V is TRBV4-1 and J is TRBJ1-4; a possible D gene is TRBD1 (5 bases). In germline, CDR1 is MGHRA, CDR2 YSYEKL. Trimming cost V 0 bases and J 8 bases, with 13 bases left between them. There are 15 residues in the CDR3. The CDR3 spells CASSQEAGWTEKLFF. The CDR3 DNA follows: TGCGCCAGCAGCCAAGAAGCAGGGTGGACCGAAAAACTGTTTTTT.

The rearrangement uses TRBV7-8 and TRBJ1-1; 8 bases line up with TRBD1. CDR3 length equals 14 residues. The germline CDR1 and CDR2 sequences are SGHVS and FQNEAQ. The junction had 2 bases not matched to a gene; V was cut back by 4 bases and J by 1 base. The chain's CDR3 is CASSSGQGNTEAFF. CDR3 nucleotides: TGTGCCAGCAGCTCCGGACAGGGGAACACTGAAGCTTTCTTT.

This clone came up many times. This chain connects TRBV27 to TRBJ2-2; 9 bases match TRBD2. CDR1 and CDR2 (germline): MNHEY, SMNVEV (reference sequence). V lost 3 bases, J lost 4 bases, and 6 bases stayed unmatched. This CDR3 has 16 amino acids. This CDR3 reads CASSLRLAGLTGELFF. For the CDR3, the DNA is TGTGCCAGCAGTTTGCGGCTAGCGGGGCTCACCGGGGAGCTGTTTTTT.

The gene calls are TRBV11-3 and TRBJ1-6; D may be TRBD1 (6 bases). The V gene's germline CDR1 is SGHNT and CDR2 YENEEA. Trimming took 6 bases from V and 5 from J, leaving 11 bases between them. This CDR3 comprises 14 residues. CDR3 nucleotides: TGTGCCAGCAGAGAACAGGGAGATAATTCACCCCTCCACTTT. Translated: CASREQGDNSPLHF. Full variable domain (outside the CDR3, taken from reference TRBV11-3 and TRBJ1-6): EAGVVQSPRYKIIEKKQPVAFWCNPISGHNTLYWYLQNLGQGPELLIRYENEEAVDDSQLPKDRFSAERLKGVDSTLKIQPAELGDSAVYLCASREQGDNSPLHFGNGTRLTVT.

DNA for the CDR3: TGCACCAGCAGGACTAGCGGAGGTTACACAGATACGCAGTATTTT. Protein: CTSRTSGGYTDTQYF. The rearrangement joins TRBV1 to TRBJ2-3; the DNA was not used to check the table's D call, TRBD2. TRBV1 is an annotated pseudogene. The CDR3 covers 15 residues.

The gene calls are TRBV18 and TRBJ1-6; D possibly corresponds to TRBD1 (5 bases). V lost 4 bases and J lost 9, with 10 bases in between. CDR3 length: 13 residues. Germline loops: CDR1 KGHSH, CDR2 LQKENI. The CDR3 DNA reads TGTGCCAGCTCACTAGGGGACTCTTCACCCCTCCACTTT. Amino acid sequence: CASSLGDSSPLHF.

This clone occurred a few times. The gene calls are TRBV2 and TRBJ2-7; D possibly uses TRBD1 or TRBD2 (5 bases each). CDR1 SNHLY and CDR2 FYNNEI come from the germline V gene. This CDR3 is 13 amino acids long. Trimming removed 9 bases from V and 7 bases from J, with 19 bases in between. The CDR3 is CASSEGPHREQYF. The DNA for the CDR3 is TGTGCCAGTAGCGAGGGGCCCCACCGGGAGCAGTACTTC.

The J gene is TRBJ2-4, the V gene TRBV5-1; a possible D gene is TRBD2 (5 bases). Trimming took off 1 base at V and 2 bases at J, with 7 bases between the two ends. Germline loops: CDR1 SGHRS, CDR2 YFSETQ. The CDR3 extends over 14 amino acids. CDR3 DNA sequence: TGCGCCAGCAGCTTGTCCGGGACCAAAAACATTCAGTACTTC. Amino acids: CASSLSGTKNIQYF.

J is TRBJ1-2 and V is TRBV4-2, with 7 positions matching TRBD1. Germline V CDR1 and CDR2: LGHNA, YNFKEQ. The CDR3 has 14 residues. The V gene end was trimmed by 5 bases and the J gene end by 5 bases; junction bases not matched to a gene: 8. The DNA of the CDR3 is TGTGCCAGCAGCGTAACCGGGACAGATTATGGCTACACCTTC. It yields the protein CASSVTGTDYGYTF.

This chain links TRBV30 with TRBJ1-2; 9 positions agree with TRBD1. V shed 5 bases and J 4 bases; nucleotides not matched to a gene: 5. Germline V lookup: CDR1 GTSNPN, CDR2 SVGIG (reference sequence). The CDR3 length is 13 residues. CDR3 sequence: CAWGGQGSYGYTF. The CDR3 nucleotides are TGTGCCTGGGGCGGACAGGGGAGCTATGGCTACACCTTC.